This TCR beta chain appears in the sequencing data of a study of T cell clones after liver transplantation. Overall study context: Immunosuppression withdrawal was tried within 2 years after liver transplantation in this trial.

The table came from immunoSEQ multiplex PCR; TCRdb's copy has only in-frame clones and leaves some out. This sample yields around 110,000 clones, of which 90% are seen a single time; about 0.8% belongs to the top ten. The receptor comes from a human patient who received a liver transplant. Some T cells may have come from the graft donor. The sequences come from CD4+ T cells from blood, collected 12 months after liver transplant.

The CDR3 spells CASSRRAGSADIQYF. The CDR3 DNA sequence: TGTGCCAGCAGCCGCAGAGCGGGATCCGCAGACATTCAGTACTTC. This chain connects TRBV2 to TRBJ2-4; 7 nucleotides match TRBD2. The CDR3 is 15 residues long. Germline V gives CDR1 SNHLY, CDR2 FYNNEI. The trim removed 6 bases at V and 8 bases at J, leaving 13 bases unmatched.